Listed below are T cell receptor beta chains from one sample, sequenced in a study of blood T cells in healthy people across ages. Via MiXCR, TCRdb re-called the 5' RACE reads, giving one row per CDR3 protein. The repertoire includes approximately 290,000 distinct CDR3 sequences, around 29% of them detected once, and over 25% sits in the top ten. The sequencing sample was made of blood. All receptors derive from a woman aged 65 to 85 in good health. The CDR3 runs from the conserved cysteine through the conserved F or W. The order of the fields is J gene, clone size, V gene, D gene, CDR3 DNA, CDR3 protein. A D gene is named only where the DNA matches it firmly. Not all rows give a size; the values are once, few, many and, for expanded clones, a class.

TRBJ2-5,NA,TRBV5-5,NA,TGTGCCAGCAGCTTGTCGTCCTCCACCTTGATGGCCCAGTACTTC,CASSLSSSTLMAQYF
TRBJ2-4,few,TRBV5-8,NA,TGTGCCAGCAGCTTTACCACGAGGGCCAAAAGCATTCAGTACTTC,CASSFTTRAKSIQYF
TRBJ2-7,NA,TRBV5-6,NA,TGTGCCAGCAGCTTGGGTTGGCAGGGAACCTACGAGCAGTACTTC,CASSLGWQGTYEQYF
TRBJ1-5,NA,TRBV15,NA,TGTGCCACCAGCAGAGCCGGCACAGTAGGGGCCCAGCATTTT,CATSRAGTVGAQHF
TRBJ2-2,NA,TRBV10-3,NA,TGTGCCATCAGTGAGCAACCCTCCGGGGAGCTGTTTTTT,CAISEQPSGELFF
TRBJ2-6,NA,TRBV29-1,NA,TGCAGCGTCGCTATACAGTCTGGGGCCAACGTCCTGACTTTC,CSVAIQSGANVLTF
TRBJ1-2,few,TRBV14,NA,TGTGCCAGCAGCCAACGGAATAACTATGGCTACACCTTC,CASSQRNNYGYTF
TRBJ2-2,few,TRBV28,NA,TGTGCCAGCAGTTCCCGCTGGGAGCTGTTTTTT,CASSSRWELFF
TRBJ1-2,NA,TRBV5-1,NA,TGCGCCAGCAGCCCTCGGTGGGGGGTTGACTATGGCTACACCTTC,CASSPRWGVDYGYTF
TRBJ2-5,few,TRBV20-1,TRBD2,TGCAGTGCCGGCCCTAGCGGGAAGGAGACCCAGTACTTC,CSAGPSGKETQYF
TRBJ2-1,few,TRBV6-1,NA,TGTGCCAGCAGTGAAAATCCCGGGAAGAGCGAGCAGTTCTTC,CASSENPGKSEQFF
TRBJ1-2,NA,TRBV4-1,NA,TGCGCCAGCAGCCAAGATGGAGGGGTCTATGGCTACACCTTC,CASSQDGGVYGYTF
TRBJ2-1,few,TRBV20-1,TRBD1,TGCAGTGCGCTCCCGGGACAGCGAATGAATGAGCAGTTCTTC,CSALPGQRMNEQFF
TRBJ2-1,few,TRBV20-1,NA,TGCAGTGCCAGGCCCGCTAGCGTCGACATTGAGCAGTTCTTC,CSARPASVDIEQFF
TRBJ2-1,few,TRBV18,TRBD1,TGTGCCAGCTCACCACCGGGACAGGGAGGCAATGAGCAGTTCTTC,CASSPPGQGGNEQFF
TRBJ2-7,NA,TRBV12-3/TRBV12-4,NA,TGTGCCAGCAGTTTGAACAGGCCCTACGAGCAGTACTTC,CASSLNRPYEQYF
TRBJ2-1,NA,TRBV4-1,NA,TGCGCCAGCAGCCCCTCCGGTGTTAGCAAGGGCAATGAGCAGTTCTTC,CASSPSGVSKGNEQFF
TRBJ1-1,few,TRBV6-2/TRBV6-3,NA,TGTGGAGTCCGGACGGGCCTTTTGAACACTGAAGCTTTCTTT,CGVRTGLLNTEAFF
TRBJ2-5,few,TRBV4-3,NA,TGCGCCAGCAGCCAAGGACCAGAACAAAAGGGAGAGACCCAGTACTTC,CASSQGPEQKGETQYF
TRBJ1-3,NA,TRBV6-1,TRBD1,TGTGCCAGCAGTCCCGGACAGGCCCTCTCTGGAAACACCATATATTTT,CASSPGQALSGNTIYF
TRBJ2-7,few,TRBV5-1,TRBD2,TGCGCCAGCAGCACAATAGCGGGAGCGGGCTACGAGCAGTACTTC,CASSTIAGAGYEQYF
TRBJ2-1,NA,TRBV7-2,TRBD2,TGTGCCAGCAGCTTATCAGGACTAGCGTATGAGCAGTTCTTC,CASSLSGLAYEQFF
TRBJ2-3,NA,TRBV29-1,TRBD1,TGCAGCATCCGGGACAGAGATTACACAGATACGCAGTATTTT,CSIRDRDYTDTQYF
TRBJ1-2,few,TRBV14,NA,TGTGCCAGCAGCCACAGGGATTTACCTGACTATGGCTACACCTTC,CASSHRDLPDYGYTF
TRBJ2-5,many,TRBV29-1,NA,TGCAGCGTTGGGGGCTCCTACGGCTACCAAGAGACCCAGTACTTC,CSVGGSYGYQETQYF
TRBJ2-2,NA,TRBV24-1,TRBD2,TGTGCCACCGGAACGCTAGCGGGAGAGGTCGGGGAGCTGTTTTTT,CATGTLAGEVGELFF
TRBJ2-2,few,TRBV6-1,TRBD1,TGTGCCAGCAGCAACGCCGGGACAGGGGGTGCCGGGGAGCTGTTTTTT,CASSNAGTGGAGELFF
TRBJ2-5,NA,TRBV10-2,TRBD2,TGCGCCAGCAGTGAGGCAAAAACTAGCGGAAACCCTTGGGCCGGTCGAGAGACCCAGTACTTC,CASSEAKTSGNPWAGRETQYF
TRBJ2-7,NA,TRBV7-8,NA,TGTGCCAGCAGCTTTGGGCAGGGGTACTCCTACGAGCAGTACTTC,CASSFGQGYSYEQYF
TRBJ2-5,few,TRBV20-1,NA,TGCCAGGTCGTGGGGGGAGAGACCCAGTACTTC,CQVVGGETQYF
TRBJ2-2,NA,TRBV20-1,TRBD1,TGCAGTGCTTTTACGACAGGGGGCACCGGGGAGCTGTTTTTT,CSAFTTGGTGELFF
TRBJ1-3,NA,TRBV28,NA,TGTGCCAGCAGTATTACGTGGACCGTCTACGCTGGAAACACCATATATTTT,CASSITWTVYAGNTIYF
TRBJ1-2,NA,TRBV20-1,NA,TGCAGTGCTGGACCAGGCACCGGGAACTATGGCTACACCTTC,CSAGPGTGNYGYTF
TRBJ1-1,once,TRBV29-1,NA,TGCAGCGTTGTTGGGAATCTCAAGAACACTGAAGCTTTCTTT,CSVVGNLKNTEAFF
TRBJ1-1,NA,TRBV12-3/TRBV12-4,NA,TGTGCCAGCAGTTTAGTATGGGAGAACACTGAAGCTTTCTTT,CASSLVWENTEAFF
TRBJ2-4,few,TRBV5-1,NA,TGCGCCAGCAGCTTGGCAGCAGAAAACATTCAGTACTTC,CASSLAAENIQYF
TRBJ2-4,few,TRBV5-4,NA,TGTGCCAGCAGCTTAATGGGGTCCCCTGGGAACATTCAGTACTTC,CASSLMGSPGNIQYF
TRBJ1-1,many,TRBV29-1,NA,TGCAGCGTAGTAGGGTTACTGAACACTGAAGCTTTCTTT,CSVVGLLNTEAFF
TRBJ2-7,NA,TRBV11-2,NA,TGTGCCAGCGGTAATCCCGCAGGCGCCTACGAGCAGTACTTC,CASGNPAGAYEQYF
TRBJ2-5,NA,TRBV4-1,NA,TGCGCCAGCCAATCACTGGGGGTGGAGGAGACCCAGTACTTC,CASQSLGVEETQYF
TRBJ1-5,NA,TRBV20-1,NA,TGCAGTGCTAGAGACGTTAGGACGGATAGCAATCAGCCCCAGCATTTT,CSARDVRTDSNQPQHF
TRBJ1-2,NA,TRBV12-3/TRBV12-4,TRBD1,TGTGCCAGCAGCCAGGACAGGGGCGACTATGGCTACACCTTC,CASSQDRGDYGYTF
TRBJ2-3,NA,TRBV12-3/TRBV12-4,TRBD1,TGTGCCAGCAGCCCCGGGACAGGGGGGAGCACAGATGCGCAGTATTTT,CASSPGTGGSTDAQYF
TRBJ2-5,NA,TRBV20-1,TRBD1,TGCAGTGCTACTAGGACAGGATCAGGGTATCGAGAGACCCAGTACTTC,CSATRTGSGYRETQYF
TRBJ2-7,few,TRBV7-9,NA,TGTGCCAGCAGCCCCTCTGGGGGGATGTCCTACGAGCAGTACTTC,CASSPSGGMSYEQYF
TRBJ1-2,few,TRBV5-1,NA,TGCGCCAGCAGCCCAACGGGGGTTGGGAGCTATGGCTACACCTTC,CASSPTGVGSYGYTF
TRBJ1-2,NA,TRBV6-7,NA,TGTGCCAGCAGTTACTCCGCCCCTAACTATGGCTACACCTTC,CASSYSAPNYGYTF
TRBJ2-7,NA,TRBV12-3/TRBV12-4,TRBD2,TGTGCCAGCAGTTCTGGGTCCCGCGGGAGGTACGAGCAGTACTTC,CASSSGSRGRYEQYF
TRBJ2-3,few,TRBV20-1,NA,TGCAGTGCTAGAGATCTCAGGAGCCTAGTAGGCACAGATACGCAGTATTTT,CSARDLRSLVGTDTQYF
TRBJ2-7,NA,TRBV18,TRBD2,TGTGCCAGCTCATCGACGGCGGGAGGGCCTGGAACTTACGAGCAGTACTTC,CASSSTAGGPGTYEQYF
TRBJ2-5,NA,TRBV6-5,TRBD1,TGTGCCAGCAGTAACCGACTTGGACAGGCCAGCGAGACCCAGTACTTC,CASSNRLGQASETQYF
TRBJ2-6,NA,TRBV28,NA,TGTGCCAGCAGTCCTCCCGGCTCTGGGGCCAACGTCCTGACTTTC,CASSPPGSGANVLTF
TRBJ2-7,many,TRBV18,NA,TGTGCCAGCTCACCATCGGCTTCCTACGAGCAGTACTTC,CASSPSASYEQYF
TRBJ2-3,NA,TRBV7-3,NA,TGTGCCAGCAGCATCGCGGGCACAGATACGCAGTATTTT,CASSIAGTDTQYF
TRBJ1-5,few,TRBV15,NA,TGTGCCACCAGCAGAGGACGGCTGCAGCCCCAGCATTTT,CATSRGRLQPQHF